This TCR beta chain was identified in a study of blood T cell repertoires in COVID-19. On the study more broadly: Samples of COVID-19 (acute and convalescent) were obtained from the United States, Italy and Spain. T cells, B-cell-depleted T cells, or PBMCs provided the cDNA or gDNA that served as material.

Seattle's enrolled individuals joined amid active infection and were then monitored longitudinally. This CDR3 has 14 residues. V dropped 3 bases and J dropped 10 bases, with 14 bases sitting between them. Germline CDR1 and CDR2: SGDLS and YYNGEE. In the source study's methods: Cell counts per sample came from amplifying reference gene primers. The method was immunoSEQ multiplex PCR; TCRdb's version includes in-frame clones alone and lacks a portion of them. D and trimming come from the DNA, and the V and J calls and clone size come from that table. The data contain more than 85,000 clones, 80% to 90% of them singletons.

The V call is TRBV9, the J call TRBJ1-6; D gene unclear. This clonotype was obtained from a man over 45 with COVID-19, enrolled during active disease. Specimen: peripheral blood. Here the CDR3 reads CASSGRVAASPLHF. The CDR3 nucleotides read TGTGCCAGCAGCGGCCGGGTCGCCGCCTCACCCCTCCACTTT.